The T cell receptor (beta chain) described here comes from a study of blood T cells in healthy people across ages. Whole-study results and caveats: Comparison with aged donors showed that long-lived donors had more naive CD4+ cells and higher diversity.

V was pared by 4 bases and J by 4 bases, with 5 bases of the junction left unmatched. The CDR3 is 13 residues long. Germline V CDR1 and CDR2: SQVTM, ANQGSEA. Then a second PCR, running roughly 6 to 12 cycles, was carried out with a sample-barcoded 5' primer and a J-beta primer mix. TCRdb fed the 5' RACE reads into MiXCR, producing one record per CDR3 protein. The table includes over 1,500,000 distinct CDR3 sequences, approximately 50% detected once. About this clonotype: Its target is not known.

The clonotype originates from a woman in her thirties or forties in good health. The rearrangement joins TRBV29-1 to TRBJ1-2; TRBD1 matches at 8 bases. Input material: blood. CDR3 in amino acids: CSVATGGIYGYTF. CDR3 DNA sequence: TGCAGCGTTGCAACAGGGGGGATCTATGGCTACACCTTC. The variable domain in full, completed from reference TRBV29-1 and TRBJ1-2, reads SAVISQKPSRDICQRGTSLTIQCQVDSQVTMMFWYRQQPGQSLTLIATANQGSEATYESGFVIDKFPISRPNLTFSTLTVSNMSPEDSSIYLCSVATGGIYGYTFGSGTRLTVV.